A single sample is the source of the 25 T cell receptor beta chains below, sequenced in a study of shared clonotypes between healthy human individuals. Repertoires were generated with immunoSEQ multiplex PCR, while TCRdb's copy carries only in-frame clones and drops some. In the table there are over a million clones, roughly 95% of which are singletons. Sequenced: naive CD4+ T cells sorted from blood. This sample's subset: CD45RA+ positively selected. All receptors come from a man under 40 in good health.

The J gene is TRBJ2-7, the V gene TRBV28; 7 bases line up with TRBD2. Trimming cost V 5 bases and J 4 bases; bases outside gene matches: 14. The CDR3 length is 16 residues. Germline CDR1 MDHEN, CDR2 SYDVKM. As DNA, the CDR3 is TGTGCCAGCAGTCCGCATCGGGGAGCGGGAAGTTACGAGCAGTACTTC. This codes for CASSPHRGAGSYEQYF.

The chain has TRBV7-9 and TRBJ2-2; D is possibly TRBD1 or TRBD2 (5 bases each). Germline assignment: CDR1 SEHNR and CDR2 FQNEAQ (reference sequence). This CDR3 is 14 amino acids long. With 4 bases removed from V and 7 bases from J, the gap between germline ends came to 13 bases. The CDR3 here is CASSSGTKGGELFF. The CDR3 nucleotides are TGTGCCAGCAGCTCCGGGACCAAGGGCGGGGAGCTGTTTTTT.

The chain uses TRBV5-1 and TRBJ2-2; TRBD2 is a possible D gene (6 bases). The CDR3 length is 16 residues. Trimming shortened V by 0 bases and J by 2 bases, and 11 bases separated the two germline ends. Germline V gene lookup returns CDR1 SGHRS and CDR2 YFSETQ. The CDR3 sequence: CASSLDGSGNTGELFF. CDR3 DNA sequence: TGCGCCAGCAGCTTGGACGGTAGCGGTAACACCGGGGAGCTGTTTTTT.

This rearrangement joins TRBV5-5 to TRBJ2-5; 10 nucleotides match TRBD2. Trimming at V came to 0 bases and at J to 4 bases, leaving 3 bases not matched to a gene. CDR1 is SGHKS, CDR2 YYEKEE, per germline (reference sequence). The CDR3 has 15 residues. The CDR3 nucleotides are TGTGCCAGCAGCTTGGCTAGCGGGAGTATAGAGACCCAGTACTTC. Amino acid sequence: CASSLASGSIETQYF.

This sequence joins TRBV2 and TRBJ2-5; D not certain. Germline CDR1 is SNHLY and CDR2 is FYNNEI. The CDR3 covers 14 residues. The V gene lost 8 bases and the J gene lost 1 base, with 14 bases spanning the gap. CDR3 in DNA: TGTGCCAGCTCAAAGGAGTCACGCCAAGAGACCCAGTACTTC. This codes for CASSKESRQETQYF.

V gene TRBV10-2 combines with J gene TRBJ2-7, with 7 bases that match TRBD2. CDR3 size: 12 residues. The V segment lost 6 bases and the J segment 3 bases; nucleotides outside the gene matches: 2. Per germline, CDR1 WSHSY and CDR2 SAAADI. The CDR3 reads CASRASGYEQYF. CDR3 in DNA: TGCGCCAGCAGGGCTAGCGGCTACGAGCAGTACTTC.

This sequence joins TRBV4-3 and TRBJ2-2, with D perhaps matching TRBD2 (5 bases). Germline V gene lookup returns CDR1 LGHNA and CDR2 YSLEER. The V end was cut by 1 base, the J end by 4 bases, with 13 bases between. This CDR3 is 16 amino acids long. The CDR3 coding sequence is TGCGCCAGCAGCCAAGGAGAACTAGTTGCCACCGGGGAGCTGTTTTTT. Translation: CASSQGELVATGELFF.

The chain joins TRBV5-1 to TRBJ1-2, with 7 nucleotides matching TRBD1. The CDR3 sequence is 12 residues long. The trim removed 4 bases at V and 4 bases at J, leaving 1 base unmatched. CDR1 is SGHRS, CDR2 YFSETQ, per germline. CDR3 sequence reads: CASSGDSYGYTF. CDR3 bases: TGCGCCAGCAGCGGGGACAGCTATGGCTACACCTTC.

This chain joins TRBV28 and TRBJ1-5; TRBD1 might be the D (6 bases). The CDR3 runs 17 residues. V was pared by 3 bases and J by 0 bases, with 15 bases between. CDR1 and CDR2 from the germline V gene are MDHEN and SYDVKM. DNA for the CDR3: TGTGCCAGCAGTTTGGATGGGGGGCCTTATAGCAATCAGCCCCAGCATTTT. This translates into CASSLDGGPYSNQPQHF.

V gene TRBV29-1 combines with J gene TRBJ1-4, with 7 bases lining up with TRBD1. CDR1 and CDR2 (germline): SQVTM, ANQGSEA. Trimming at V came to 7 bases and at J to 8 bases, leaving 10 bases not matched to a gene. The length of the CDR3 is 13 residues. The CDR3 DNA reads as TGCAGCGCCCATCGGGACAGTGACGAAAAACTGTTTTTT. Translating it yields CSAHRDSDEKLFF.

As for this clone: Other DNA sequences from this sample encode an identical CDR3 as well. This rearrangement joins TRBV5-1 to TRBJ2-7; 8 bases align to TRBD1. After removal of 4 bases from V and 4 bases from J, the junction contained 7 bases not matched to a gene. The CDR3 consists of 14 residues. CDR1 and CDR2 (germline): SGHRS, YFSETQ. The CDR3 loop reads CASSPGTGGYEQYF. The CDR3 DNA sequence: TGCGCCAGCAGCCCCGGTACAGGGGGGTACGAGCAGTACTTC.

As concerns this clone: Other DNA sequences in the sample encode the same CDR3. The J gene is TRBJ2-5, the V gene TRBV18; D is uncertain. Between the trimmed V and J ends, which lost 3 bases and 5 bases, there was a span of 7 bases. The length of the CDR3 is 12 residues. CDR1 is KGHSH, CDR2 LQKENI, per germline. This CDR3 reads CASSPARETQYF. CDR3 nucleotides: TGTGCCAGCTCACCGGCCCGGGAGACCCAGTACTTC.

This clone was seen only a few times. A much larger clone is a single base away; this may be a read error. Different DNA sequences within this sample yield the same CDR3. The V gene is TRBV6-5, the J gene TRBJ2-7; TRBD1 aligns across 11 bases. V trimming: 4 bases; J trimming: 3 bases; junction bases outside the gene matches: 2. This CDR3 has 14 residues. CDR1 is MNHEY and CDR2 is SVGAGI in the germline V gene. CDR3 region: CASSSGTGGYEQYF. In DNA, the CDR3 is TGTGCCAGCAGTTCCGGGACAGGGGGCTACGAGCAGTACTTC.

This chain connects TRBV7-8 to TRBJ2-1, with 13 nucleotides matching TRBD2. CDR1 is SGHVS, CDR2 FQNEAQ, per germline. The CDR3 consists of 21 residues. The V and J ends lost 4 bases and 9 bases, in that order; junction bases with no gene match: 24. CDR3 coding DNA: TGTGCCAGCAGCTCTACCAACGCTAGGGCGGGACTAGCGGGAATGATCGGTGAGCAGTTCTTC. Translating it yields CASSSTNARAGLAGMIGEQFF.

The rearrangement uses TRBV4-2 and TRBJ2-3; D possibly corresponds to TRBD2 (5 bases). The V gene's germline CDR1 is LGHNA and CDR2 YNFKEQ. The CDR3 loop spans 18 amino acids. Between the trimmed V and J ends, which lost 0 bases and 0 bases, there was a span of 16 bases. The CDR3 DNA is TGTGCCAGCAGCCAAGAGATCAGTGGCGGGTCTAGCACAGATACGCAGTATTTT. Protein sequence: CASSQEISGGSSTDTQYF.

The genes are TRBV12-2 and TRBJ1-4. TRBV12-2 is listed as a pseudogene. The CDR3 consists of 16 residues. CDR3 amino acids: CASRFEETTTNEKLFF. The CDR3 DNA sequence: TGTGCAAGTCGCTTTGAGGAGACAACAACTAATGAAAAACTGTTTTTT.

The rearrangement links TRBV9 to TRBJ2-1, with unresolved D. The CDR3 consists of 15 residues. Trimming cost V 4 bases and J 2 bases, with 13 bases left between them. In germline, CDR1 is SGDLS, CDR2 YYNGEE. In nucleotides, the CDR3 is TGTGCCAGCAGCCTAGGGCGAACCACCTACAATGAGCAGTTCTTC. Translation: CASSLGRTTYNEQFF.

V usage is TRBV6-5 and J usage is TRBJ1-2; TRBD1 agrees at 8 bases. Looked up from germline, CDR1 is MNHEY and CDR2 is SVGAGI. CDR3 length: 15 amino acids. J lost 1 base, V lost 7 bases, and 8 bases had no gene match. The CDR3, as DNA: TGTGCCAGCAACTTAGCAGGGGGCCGTAACTATGGCTACACCTTC. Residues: CASNLAGGRNYGYTF.

CDR3 loop: CASSFSGTGARETQYF. DNA for the CDR3: TGCGCCAGCAGCTTTTCCGGGACAGGTGCCCGAGAGACCCAGTACTTC. The rearrangement joins TRBV5-1 to TRBJ2-5; 8 bases are a match to TRBD1. The CDR3 is 16 amino acids. Germline V gene data show CDR1 as SGHRS and CDR2 as YFSETQ. J gave up 4 bases and V 2 bases, and 10 bases lay outside the gene matches.

The DNA of the CDR3 is TGTGCCAGCAGCTTAGTAGGGACAGGGGGGAACACAGATACGCAGTATTTT. It codes for CASSLVGTGGNTDTQYF. The chain recombines TRBV7-2 with TRBJ2-3; 11 nucleotides line up with TRBD1. V was pared by 1 base and J by 2 bases, with 5 bases of the junction left unmatched. Per germline, CDR1 SGHTA and CDR2 FQGNSA. The CDR3 is 17 residues long.

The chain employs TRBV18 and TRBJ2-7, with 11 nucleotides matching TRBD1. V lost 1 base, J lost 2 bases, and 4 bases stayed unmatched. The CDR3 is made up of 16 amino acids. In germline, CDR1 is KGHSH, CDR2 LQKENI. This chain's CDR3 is CASSPLGTGGPYEQYF. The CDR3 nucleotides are TGTGCCAGCTCACCACTAGGGACAGGGGGACCCTACGAGCAGTACTTC.

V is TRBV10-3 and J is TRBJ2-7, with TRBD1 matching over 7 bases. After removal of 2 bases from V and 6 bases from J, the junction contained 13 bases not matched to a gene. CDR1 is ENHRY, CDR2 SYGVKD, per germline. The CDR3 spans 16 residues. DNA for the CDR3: TGTGCCATCAGTGAGCGGCGGACAGGCCATGGGGCCGAGCAGTACTTC. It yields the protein CAISERRTGHGAEQYF.

In DNA, the CDR3 is TGCGCCAGCAACCGCGGGAGGGGGTACGAGCAGTACTTC. Translated, it gives CASNRGRGYEQYF. The V call is TRBV10-2, the J call TRBJ2-7, with 9 nucleotides matching TRBD2. The CDR3 runs 13 residues. Unmatched junction bases numbered 5, after V lost 7 bases and J lost 4 bases. Germline CDR1 WSHSY, CDR2 SAAADI.

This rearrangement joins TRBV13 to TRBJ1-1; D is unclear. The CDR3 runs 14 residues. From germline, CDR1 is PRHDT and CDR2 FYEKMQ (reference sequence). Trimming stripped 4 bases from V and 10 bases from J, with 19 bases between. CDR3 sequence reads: CASSSRDTVVGAFF. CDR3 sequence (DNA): TGTGCCAGCAGCTCCCGCGATACGGTCGTGGGAGCTTTCTTT.

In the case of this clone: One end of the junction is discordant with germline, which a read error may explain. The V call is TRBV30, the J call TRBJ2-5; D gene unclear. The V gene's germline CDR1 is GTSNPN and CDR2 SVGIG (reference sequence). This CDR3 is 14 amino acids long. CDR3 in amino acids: CAWSLLVHQETQYF. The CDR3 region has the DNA TGTGCCTGGAGTCTGCTGGTACACCAGGAGACCCAGTACTTC.